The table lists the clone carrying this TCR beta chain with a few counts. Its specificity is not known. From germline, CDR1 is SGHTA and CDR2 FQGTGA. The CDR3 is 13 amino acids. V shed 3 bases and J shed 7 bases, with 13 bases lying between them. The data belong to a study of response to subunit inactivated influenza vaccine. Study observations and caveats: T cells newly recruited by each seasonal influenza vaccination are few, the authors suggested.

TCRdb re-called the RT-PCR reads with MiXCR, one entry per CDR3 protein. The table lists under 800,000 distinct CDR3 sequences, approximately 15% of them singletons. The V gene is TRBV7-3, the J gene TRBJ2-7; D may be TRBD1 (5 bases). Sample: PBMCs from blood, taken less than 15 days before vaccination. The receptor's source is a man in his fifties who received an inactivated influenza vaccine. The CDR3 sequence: CASSFLQGEEQYF. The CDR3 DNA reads TGTGCCAGCAGCTTTCTGCAGGGTGAAGAGCAGTACTTC.